Shown below are 19 T cell receptor beta chains from a single sample sequenced in a study of T-cell memory formation after mild COVID-19. TCRdb called the 5' RACE reads again in MiXCR, with one record for every CDR3 protein. This table holds 400,000 or so distinct CDR3 sequences, around 18% found once. The sequencing input was PBMCs or a T cell subset sorted from them (not recorded which). All receptors come from an adult woman who had mild COVID-19 (a few samples of this study predate the infection). Cell type and time point are not known.

This clonotype has just a few counts. The chain is built from TRBV5-1 and TRBJ1-2; possibly TRBD1 for D (5 bases). The V end was cut by 0 bases, the J end by 2 bases, with 11 bases between. The germline gives CDR1 SGHRS, CDR2 YFSETQ. CDR3 length: 15 amino acids. In nucleotides, the CDR3 is TGCGCCAGCAGCTTGGAGGGAGACAGAAACTATGGCTACACCTTC. Its translation: CASSLEGDRNYGYTF.

Points on this clonotype: Since a much larger clone is just one base distant, this may be a read error. The chain joins TRBV15 to TRBJ1-4; possible D gene TRBD1, 6 bases. This CDR3 has 17 residues. CDR1 LNHNV and CDR2 YYDKDF come from the germline V gene (reference sequence). Trimming left V 0 bases short and J 7 bases short, with 18 bases between. The CDR3 DNA follows: TGTGCCACCAGCAGAGATAGGGGGGAAGGGAATGGTGAAAAACTGTTTTTT. It codes for CATSRDRGEGNGEKLFF.

The table lists this clonotype with a few counts. The chain employs TRBV5-6 and TRBJ1-1, with 9 positions matching TRBD1. V was pared by 4 bases and J by 3 bases, with 10 bases of the junction left unmatched. The CDR3 totals 16 residues. The V gene's germline CDR1 is SGHDT and CDR2 YYEEEE. The CDR3 region has the DNA TGTGCCAGCAGCCCGGACAGGGGATATGGATACACTGAAGCTTTCTTT. Its protein product is CASSPDRGYGYTEAFF. Variable domain in full (rest from reference TRBV5-6 and TRBJ1-1): DAGVTQSPTHLIKTRGQQVTLRCSPKSGHDTVSWYQQALGQGPQFIFQYYEEEERQRGNFPDRFSGHQFPNYSSELNVNALLLGDSALYLCASSPDRGYGYTEAFFGQGTRLTVV.

The chain joins TRBV19 to TRBJ2-3; 14 bases are shared with TRBD2. CDR1 and CDR2 (germline): LNHDA, SQIVND (reference sequence). The CDR3 has 19 amino acids. Trimming cost V 5 bases and J 1 base; bases outside gene matches: 11. The CDR3 coding sequence is TGTGCCAGTAGTCCCACCGGGGGACTAGCGGGAGCCCGCACAGATACGCAGTATTTT. Translation: CASSPTGGLAGARTDTQYF.

This clonotype was counted between two and nine times. The chain couples TRBV5-6 to TRBJ2-2, with D unclear. The V gene's germline CDR1 is SGHDT and CDR2 YYEEEE. The CDR3 spans 15 residues. The ends were cut back, 0 bases at V and 6 bases at J, with 12 bases in the middle. CDR3 amino acids: CASSLEVGPAGELFF. As DNA, the CDR3 is TGTGCCAGCAGCTTGGAAGTCGGCCCCGCCGGGGAGCTGTTTTTT.

This chain joins TRBV5-1 and TRBJ1-4; no definite D call. Trimming took off 5 bases at V and 0 bases at J, with 8 bases between the two ends. Germline-derived CDR1 and CDR2 are SGHRS and YFSETQ. This CDR3 spans 14 amino acids. The CDR3, as DNA: TGCGCCAGCAGGCTAAGGGCAACTAATGAAAAACTGTTTTTT. This translates into CASRLRATNEKLFF.

This clonotype has a handful of counts. The CDR3 spells CASSLSLAGESSYEQYF. As DNA, the CDR3 is TGCGCCAGCAGCTTAAGCCTAGCGGGGGAGAGCTCCTACGAGCAGTACTTC. The chain is built from TRBV5-1 and TRBJ2-7; 10 nucleotides agree with TRBD2. J lost 0 bases, V lost 2 bases, and 8 bases had no gene match. This CDR3 has 17 amino acids. The V gene's germline CDR1 is SGHRS and CDR2 YFSETQ.

This clonotype was recorded a few times. The chain employs TRBV16 and TRBJ2-7; 7 bases agree with TRBD2. The length of the CDR3 is 16 residues. Germline CDR1 reads KGHSY; CDR2 reads FQNENV. Unmatched junction bases numbered 9, after V lost 0 bases and J lost 4 bases. This CDR3 reads CASSQSPSGAYYEQYF. The CDR3 DNA follows: TGTGCCAGCAGCCAATCCCCCAGCGGGGCTTATTACGAGCAGTACTTC.

This clonotype was counted a few times. This chain uses TRBV9 with TRBJ2-2, with 7 nucleotides matching TRBD2. The V gene end was trimmed by 0 bases and the J gene end by 5 bases; junction bases not matched to a gene: 7. The CDR3 is 16 amino acids. The germline gives CDR1 SGDLS, CDR2 YYNGEE. The CDR3 is CASSVGGGGATGELFF. In DNA, the CDR3 is TGTGCCAGCAGCGTAGGCGGCGGGGGAGCGACCGGGGAGCTGTTTTTT.

This clonotype showed up just a few times. The chain links TRBV6-5 to TRBJ2-2; TRBD1 agrees at 8 bases. V shed 6 bases and J 1 base; nucleotides not matched to a gene: 7. The CDR3 is 16 residues long. Germline loops: CDR1 MNHEY, CDR2 SVGAGI. CDR3 nucleotides: TGTGCCAGCAGGCCCCGTGGGACAGGGAACACCGGGGAGCTGTTTTTT. Translation gives CASRPRGTGNTGELFF.

This clonotype came up a few times. This chain joins TRBV6-2 or TRBV6-3 and TRBJ1-2, with D possibly TRBD1 on 5 matching bases. The V gene lost 0 bases and the J gene lost 4 bases, with 15 bases spanning the gap. Germline V gene sequence: CDR1 MNHEY, CDR2 SVGEGT. The length of the CDR3 is 16 residues. The CDR3 sequence is CASSYSYSGTIYGYTF. The CDR3 DNA follows: TGTGCCAGCAGTTACTCCTACTCCGGGACGATCTATGGCTACACCTTC.

The chain uses TRBV4-1 and TRBJ2-3, with a possible D match to TRBD2 (5 bases). The CDR3 contains 14 residues. The V and J ends lost 1 base and 4 bases respectively, with 9 bases between them. Germline loops: CDR1 MGHRA, CDR2 YSYEKL. CDR3 coding DNA: TGCGCCAGCAGCCAAGTCGGGATTGCAGATACGCAGTATTTT. This encodes CASSQVGIADTQYF.

In its sample, this clonotype was seen a few times. The chain joins TRBV20-1 to TRBJ1-2; 8 nucleotides match TRBD1. V lost 4 bases, J lost 4 bases, and 8 bases stayed unmatched. Germline V gives CDR1 DFQATT, CDR2 SNEGSKA (reference sequence). The CDR3 totals 14 residues. The CDR3 DNA reads as TGCAGTGCTAAGCCGACAGGGGAACCCTATGGCTACACCTTC. Translated, it gives CSAKPTGEPYGYTF.

This clonotype was recorded a few times. CDR3 residues: CASSSRDTWQYF. DNA for the CDR3: TGTGCCAGCAGCTCCCGTGACACGTGGCAGTACTTC. The chain combines TRBV7-9 with TRBJ2-7, with D unresolved. This CDR3 is built from 12 residues. Trimming stripped 4 bases from V and 9 bases from J, with 13 bases between. CDR1 and CDR2 from the germline V gene are SEHNR and FQNEAQ (reference sequence).

This clonotype has just a few counts. V is TRBV7-9 and J is TRBJ2-5; D is ambiguous. Trimming removed 4 bases from V and 0 bases from J, with 9 bases in between. This CDR3 has 14 residues. CDR1 is SEHNR and CDR2 is FQNEAQ in the germline V gene (reference sequence). The CDR3 DNA reads as TGTGCCAGCAGCTCATGGGGAAACCAAGAGACCCAGTACTTC. Its protein product is CASSSWGNQETQYF.

This clonotype was seen only a few times. The J gene is TRBJ2-2, the V gene TRBV7-2; D call uncertain. CDR1 is SGHTA, CDR2 FQGNSA, per germline. This CDR3 spans 13 amino acids. Trimming removed 5 bases from V and 2 bases from J, with 6 bases in between. The CDR3 sequence: CASSTYNTGELFF. The CDR3, as DNA: TGTGCCAGCAGCACCTACAACACCGGGGAGCTGTTTTTT.

The V gene is TRBV5-5, the J gene TRBJ2-1; 8 bases are shared with TRBD1. Germline values: CDR1 SGHKS, CDR2 YYEKEE (reference sequence). With V trimmed by 0 bases and J by 15 bases, 11 bases remained unmatched. This CDR3 is built from 14 residues. CDR3 nucleotide sequence: TGTGCCAGCAGCTTGGATCCTTACAGGGGGACATGGTTCTTC. Translating it yields CASSLDPYRGTWFF.

This clonotype came up many times. The rearrangement joins TRBV12-3 or TRBV12-4 to TRBJ1-5; D is perhaps TRBD1 (6 bases). Trimming pared 5 bases from V and 7 bases from J, leaving 9 bases between. CDR3 length equals 12 residues. CDR3 region: CASSRGGQPQHF. CDR3 in DNA: TGTGCCAGCAGTCGAGGGGGGCAGCCCCAGCATTTT.

The chain carries TRBV3-1 and TRBJ1-2; D unclear. Germline V gene data show CDR1 as LGHDT and CDR2 as YNNKEL (reference sequence). The germline V and J ends were trimmed by 1 base and 11 bases, with 8 bases remaining between them. The CDR3 contains 11 residues. The CDR3 DNA sequence: TGTGCCAGCAGCCAAGGCCAGCATTACACCTTC. Protein sequence: CASSQGQHYTF.